Sequencing of this T cell receptor (beta chain) was carried out in a study of blood T cell repertoires in COVID-19. On the study more broadly: Samples taken during acute and convalescent COVID-19 were collected in the United States, Italy and Spain. PBMCs, B-cell-depleted T cells, or T cells provided the cDNA or gDNA that made up the material.

Assay: immunoSEQ multiplex PCR; the TCRdb copy retains only in-frame clones and omits some. The sample lists about 250,000 clones, about 85% occurring once. Membership in each cohort depended on participant-reported clinical history. Germline loops: CDR1 SEHNR, CDR2 FQNEAQ (reference sequence). V lost 1 base, J lost 0 bases, and 6 bases lay in between. This CDR3 contains 15 residues. V gene TRBV7-9 combines with J gene TRBJ2-2; D is undetermined. Sequenced sample: PBMCs or T cells enriched from blood (not recorded which). The receptor was isolated from a woman in her twenties or thirties with acute COVID-19. CDR3 sequence (DNA): TGTGCCAGCAGCTTAGTGGGCGCGAACACCGGGGAGCTGTTTTTT. Protein: CASSLVGANTGELFF.